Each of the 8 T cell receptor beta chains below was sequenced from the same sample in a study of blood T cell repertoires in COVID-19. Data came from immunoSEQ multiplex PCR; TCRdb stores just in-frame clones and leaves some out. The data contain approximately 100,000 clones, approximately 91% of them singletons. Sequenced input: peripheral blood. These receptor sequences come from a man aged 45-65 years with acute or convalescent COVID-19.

The DNA of the CDR3 is TGCAGCGTTCTGGGGAGATACGAGCAGTACTTC. Its translation: CSVLGRYEQYF. This chain links TRBV29-1 with TRBJ2-7; D possibly corresponds to TRBD2 (5 bases). Trimming cost V 5 bases and J 4 bases, with 9 bases left between them. The CDR3 runs to 11 residues. Looked up from germline, CDR1 is SQVTM and CDR2 is ANQGSEA.

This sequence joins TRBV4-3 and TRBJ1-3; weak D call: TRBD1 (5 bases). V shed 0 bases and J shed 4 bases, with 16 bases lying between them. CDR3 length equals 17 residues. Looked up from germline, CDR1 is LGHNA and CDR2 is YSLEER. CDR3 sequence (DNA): TGCGCCAGCAGCCAAGATAATGGCCGGACAATCGGAAACACCATATATTTT. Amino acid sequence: CASSQDNGRTIGNTIYF.

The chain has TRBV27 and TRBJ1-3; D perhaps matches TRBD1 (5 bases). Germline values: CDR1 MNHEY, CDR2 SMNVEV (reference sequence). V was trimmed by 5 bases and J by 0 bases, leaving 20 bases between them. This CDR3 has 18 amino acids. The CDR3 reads CASSPSRGSASSGNTIYF. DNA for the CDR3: TGTGCCAGCAGTCCATCCCGGGGGTCCGCAAGCTCTGGAAACACCATATATTTT.

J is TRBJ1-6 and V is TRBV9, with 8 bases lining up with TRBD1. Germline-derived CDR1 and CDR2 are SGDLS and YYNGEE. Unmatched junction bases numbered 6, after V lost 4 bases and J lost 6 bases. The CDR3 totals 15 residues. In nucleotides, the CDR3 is TGTGCCAGCAGCCCCCAGGACAGGGTTAATTCACCCCTCCACTTT. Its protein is CASSPQDRVNSPLHF.

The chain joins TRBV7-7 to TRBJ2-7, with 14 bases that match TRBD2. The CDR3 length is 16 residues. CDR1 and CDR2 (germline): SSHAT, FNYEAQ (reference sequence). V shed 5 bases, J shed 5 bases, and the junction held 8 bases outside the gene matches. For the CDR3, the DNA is TGTGCCAGCAGCCCGGGACTAGCGGGGGCTGGGAACGAGCAGTACTTC. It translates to CASSPGLAGAGNEQYF.

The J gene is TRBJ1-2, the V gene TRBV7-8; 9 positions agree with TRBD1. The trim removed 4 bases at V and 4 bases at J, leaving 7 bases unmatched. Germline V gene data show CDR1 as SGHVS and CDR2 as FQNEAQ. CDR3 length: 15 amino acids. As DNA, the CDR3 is TGTGCCAGCAGCTCCTTAAGACAGGGGGGCTATGGCTACACCTTC. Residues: CASSSLRQGGYGYTF.

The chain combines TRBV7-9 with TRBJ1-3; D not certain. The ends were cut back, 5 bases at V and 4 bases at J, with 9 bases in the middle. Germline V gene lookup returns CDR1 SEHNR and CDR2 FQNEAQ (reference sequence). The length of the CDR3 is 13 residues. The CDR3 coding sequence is TGTGCCAGCAGCCCCTGGCAGGGAAACACCATATATTTT. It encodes CASSPWQGNTIYF.

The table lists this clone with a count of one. CDR3 coding DNA: TGTGCCAGCTCCACCGGGACAGCATATGGCTACACCTTC. Translating it yields CASSTGTAYGYTF. The genes are TRBV9 and TRBJ1-2, with 7 bases matching TRBD1. This CDR3 contains 13 residues. Losses at the gene ends were 7 bases for V and 5 bases for J; bases not matched to a gene: 8. Germline V lookup: CDR1 SGDLS, CDR2 YYNGEE.